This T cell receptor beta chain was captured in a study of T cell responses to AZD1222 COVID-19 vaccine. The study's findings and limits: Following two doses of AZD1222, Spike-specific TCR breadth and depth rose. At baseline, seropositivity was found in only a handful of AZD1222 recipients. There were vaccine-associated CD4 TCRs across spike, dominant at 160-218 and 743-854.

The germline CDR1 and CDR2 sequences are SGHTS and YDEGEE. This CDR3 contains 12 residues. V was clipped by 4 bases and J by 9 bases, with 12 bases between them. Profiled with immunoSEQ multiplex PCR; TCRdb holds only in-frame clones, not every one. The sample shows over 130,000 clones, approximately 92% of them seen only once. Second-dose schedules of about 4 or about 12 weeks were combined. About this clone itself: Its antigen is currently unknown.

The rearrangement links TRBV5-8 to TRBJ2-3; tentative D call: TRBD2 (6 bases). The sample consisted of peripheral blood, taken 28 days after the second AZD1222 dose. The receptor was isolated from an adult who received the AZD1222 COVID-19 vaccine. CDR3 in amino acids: CASSQEGHTQYF. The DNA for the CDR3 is TGTGCCAGCAGCCAGGAGGGCCACACGCAGTATTTT.